The 4 T cell receptor beta chains below come from one sample, sequenced in a study of OX40 agonist ivuxolimab in advanced cancers. TCRdb's copy holds only in-frame clones and misses some; the assay was immunoSEQ multiplex PCR. The sample shows 90,000 to 100,000 clones, about 96% of them seen only once. The input for sequencing was CD4+ or CD8+ T cells sorted from blood, taken in a trial of the OX40 agonist ivuxolimab. The receptors were gathered from an adult with an advanced solid tumor such as melanoma, head and neck, liver or kidney cancer.

This rearrangement joins TRBV5-1 to TRBJ2-1, with TRBD2 identical over 13 bases. V shed 3 bases, J shed 7 bases, and the junction held 4 bases outside the gene matches. Germline V gene sequence: CDR1 SGHRS, CDR2 YFSETQ. This CDR3 comprises 15 residues. CDR3 coding DNA: TGCGCCAGCAGCTCACTAGCGGGGGGGCAAAATGAGCAGTTCTTC. Its translation: CASSSLAGGQNEQFF. Looking up the rest from reference TRBV5-1 and TRBJ2-1 gives the full variable domain: KAGVTQTPRYLIKTRGQQVTLSCSPISGHRSVSWYQQTPGQGLQFLFEYFSETQRNKGNFPGRFSGRQFSNSRSEMNVSTLELGDSALYLCASSSLAGGQNEQFFGPGTRLTVL.

J is TRBJ1-5 and V is TRBV7-9; D is perhaps TRBD1 (6 bases). CDR3 length: 14 amino acids. CDR1 is SEHNR and CDR2 is FQNEAQ in the germline V gene (reference sequence). V was pared by 5 bases and J by 6 bases, with 14 bases between. The CDR3 DNA reads TGTGCCAGCAGCCTCGCAGGGGCTGGTCAGCCCCAGCATTTT. Translated: CASSLAGAGQPQHF.

The genes are TRBV20-1 and TRBJ2-1; tentative D call: TRBD1 (5 bases). Germline lookup yields CDR1 DFQATT and CDR2 SNEGSKA (reference sequence). The germline V and J ends were trimmed by 6 bases and 8 bases, with 11 bases remaining between them. The CDR3 is 11 amino acids. CDR3 sequence (DNA): TGCAGTGCGCCAACAGGTTATGAGCAGTTCTTC. Amino acid sequence: CSAPTGYEQFF.

The chain couples TRBV25-1 to TRBJ1-6; TRBD1 matches 8 bases. V lost 9 bases, J lost 9 bases, and 7 bases stayed unmatched. The CDR3 extends over 13 amino acids. Per germline, CDR1 MGHDK and CDR2 SYGVNS. The CDR3 nucleotides are TGTGCCAGTGGAACAGGGGGAGGTTCACCCCTCCACTTT. Translation gives CASGTGGGSPLHF.